This T cell receptor beta chain was sequenced in a study of blood T cell repertoires in COVID-19. Methods used by the authors: Reference gene primer amplification in the assay estimated nucleated cell counts. This table comes from immunoSEQ multiplex PCR, and its TCRdb copy is limited to in-frame clones, with some not included. V and J calls and clone size follow that table, whereas D and trimming were derived from the DNA. The sample carries a few hundred thousand clones, 80% to 90% recorded once. The CDR3 loop spans 17 amino acids. V lost 3 bases to trimming and J lost 5 bases; unmatched junction nucleotides: 13. The V gene's germline CDR1 is MGHRA and CDR2 YSYEKL.

The chain joins TRBV4-1 to TRBJ2-1, with 7 bases fitting TRBD2. The specimen was peripheral blood. The receptor was isolated from a man in his thirties or forties with active or convalescent COVID-19. The CDR3 region has the DNA TGCGCCAGCAGCCACCTCACCGGGCGGACTAGGAACAATGAGCAGTTCTTC. Amino acid sequence: CASSHLTGRTRNNEQFF.